This T cell receptor (beta chain) was obtained from a study of blood T cell repertoires in COVID-19. Study-wide context: Acute and convalescent COVID-19 specimens originated in the United States, Italy and Spain.

Authors' methods: Amplification of reference gene primers was used by the study to estimate nucleated cell counts. The protocol was immunoSEQ multiplex PCR, while the TCRdb copy is restricted to in-frame clones and leaves out a portion. V, J and clone size derive from that table, while D and trimming were established from the DNA sequence. Altogether roughly 200,000 clones are present, about 78% being singletons, with the ten largest covering 4.5% to 7%. The CDR3 consists of 15 residues. The V end lost 1 base, the J end lost 1 base, and 8 bases lay between the germline ends. From germline, CDR1 is SGHRS and CDR2 YFSETQ.

The receptor was derived from a woman between 65 and 79 years old with acute or convalescent COVID-19. The sequencing input was peripheral blood. V usage is TRBV5-1 and J usage is TRBJ2-2; D not certain. CDR3 region: CASSLMSGNTGELFF. In nucleotides, the CDR3 is TGCGCCAGCAGCTTGATGTCGGGGAACACCGGGGAGCTGTTTTTT.